This T cell receptor (beta chain) was profiled in a study of blood T cell repertoires in COVID-19. Some clones are missing from TCRdb's copy, which holds only in-frame ones; the method was immunoSEQ multiplex PCR. The sample shows fewer than 90,000 clones, approximately 84% of them seen only once. V shed 6 bases and J shed 0 bases, with 15 bases lying between them. The germline CDR1 and CDR2 sequences are LGHNA and YNFKEQ. The CDR3 extends over 16 amino acids. This clone came up once. V usage is TRBV4-2 and J usage is TRBJ1-3; a weak D match, TRBD1 (6 bases). This receptor was taken from a man aged 70-80 years with COVID-19, enrolled during active disease. Specimen: peripheral blood. CDR3 DNA: TGTGCCAGCAGTATATCGGGACAAAGCTCTGGAAACACCATATATTTT. Amino acid sequence: CASSISGQSSGNTIYF.